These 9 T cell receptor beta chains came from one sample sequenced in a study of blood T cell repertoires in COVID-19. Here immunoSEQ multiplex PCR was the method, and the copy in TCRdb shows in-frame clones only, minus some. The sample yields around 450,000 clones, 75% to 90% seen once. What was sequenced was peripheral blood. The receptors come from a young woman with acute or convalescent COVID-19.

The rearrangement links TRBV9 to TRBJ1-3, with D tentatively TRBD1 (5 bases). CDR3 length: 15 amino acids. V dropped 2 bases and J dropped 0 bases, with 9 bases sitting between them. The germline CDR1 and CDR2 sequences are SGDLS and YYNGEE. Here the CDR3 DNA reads TGTGCCAGCAGCGTTTCCGACAGCTCTGGAAACACCATATATTTT. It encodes CASSVSDSSGNTIYF.

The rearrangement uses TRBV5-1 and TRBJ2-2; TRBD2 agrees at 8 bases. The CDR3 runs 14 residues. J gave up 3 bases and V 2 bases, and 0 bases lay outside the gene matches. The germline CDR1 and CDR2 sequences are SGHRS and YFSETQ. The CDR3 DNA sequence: TGCGCCAGCAGCTTCGGGGGGGACACCGGGGAGCTGTTTTTT. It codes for CASSFGGDTGELFF. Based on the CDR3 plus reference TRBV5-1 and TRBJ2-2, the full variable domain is KAGVTQTPRYLIKTRGQQVTLSCSPISGHRSVSWYQQTPGQGLQFLFEYFSETQRNKGNFPGRFSGRQFSNSRSEMNVSTLELGDSALYLCASSFGGDTGELFFGEGSRLTVL.

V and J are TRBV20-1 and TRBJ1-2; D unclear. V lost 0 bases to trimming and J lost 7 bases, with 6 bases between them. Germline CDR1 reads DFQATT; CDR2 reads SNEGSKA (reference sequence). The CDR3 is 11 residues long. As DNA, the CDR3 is TGCAGTGCTAGAGATCGGGTTGGCTACACCTTC. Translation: CSARDRVGYTF.

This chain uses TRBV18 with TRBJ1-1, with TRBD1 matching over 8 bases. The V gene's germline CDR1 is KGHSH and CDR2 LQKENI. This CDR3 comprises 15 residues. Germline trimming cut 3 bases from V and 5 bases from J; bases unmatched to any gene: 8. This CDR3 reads CASSPGTGGETEAFF. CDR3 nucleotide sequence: TGTGCCAGCTCACCGGGAACAGGGGGTGAAACTGAAGCTTTCTTT.

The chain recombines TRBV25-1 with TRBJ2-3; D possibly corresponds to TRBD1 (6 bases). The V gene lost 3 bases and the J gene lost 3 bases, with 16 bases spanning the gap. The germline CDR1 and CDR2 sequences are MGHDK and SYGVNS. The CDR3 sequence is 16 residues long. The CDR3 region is CASSDEGVHRTDTQYF. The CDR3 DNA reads TGTGCCAGCAGTGATGAGGGGGTACATCGGACAGATACGCAGTATTTT.

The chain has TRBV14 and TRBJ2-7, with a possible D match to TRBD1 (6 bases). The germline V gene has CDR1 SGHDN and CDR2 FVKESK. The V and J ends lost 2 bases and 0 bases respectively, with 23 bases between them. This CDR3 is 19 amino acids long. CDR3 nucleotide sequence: TGTGCCAGCAGCCAATGGACAGCCGCCCGGGATAGTAGCTCCTACGAGCAGTACTTC. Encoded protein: CASSQWTAARDSSSYEQYF.

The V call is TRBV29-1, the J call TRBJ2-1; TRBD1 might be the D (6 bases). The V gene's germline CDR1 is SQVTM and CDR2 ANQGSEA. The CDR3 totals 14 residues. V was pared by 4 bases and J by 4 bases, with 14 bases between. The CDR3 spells CSVGVQGSYNEQFF. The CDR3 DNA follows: TGCAGCGTTGGTGTACAGGGCTCGTACAATGAGCAGTTCTTC.

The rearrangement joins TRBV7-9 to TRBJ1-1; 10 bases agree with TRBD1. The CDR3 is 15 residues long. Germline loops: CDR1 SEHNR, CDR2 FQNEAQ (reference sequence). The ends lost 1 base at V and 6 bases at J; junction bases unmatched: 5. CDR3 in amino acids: CASSLGGQGYSEAFF. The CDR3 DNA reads TGTGCCAGCAGCTTAGGGGGACAGGGGTATTCTGAAGCTTTCTTT.

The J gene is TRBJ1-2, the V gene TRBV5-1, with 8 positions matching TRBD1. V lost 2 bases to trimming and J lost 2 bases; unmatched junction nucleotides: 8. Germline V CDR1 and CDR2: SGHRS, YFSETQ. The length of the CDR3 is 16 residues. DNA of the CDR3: TGCGCCAGCAGCTTAGGAGGGACAGGCCTAAACTATGGCTACACCTTC. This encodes CASSLGGTGLNYGYTF.